This record covers a single T cell receptor (beta chain). Its target is not known. Assay: immunoSEQ multiplex PCR; the TCRdb copy retains only in-frame clones and omits some. In the table there are about 13,000 clones, around 78% of which are singletons. The data derive from a study of ipilimumab plus nivolumab after autologous stem cell transplantation. In the study overall: A median of about eight nivolumab and 5 ipilimumab doses were given. Findings and caveats of the study: Authors suggest TCR repertoire, Treg phenotype and gut microbiota support further study.

Starting 14 to 28 days after autologous transplant, ipilimumab 1 mg/kg was given. Patients got 3 mg/kg IV nivolumab weeks 1, 4, 7, 10, then biweekly through week 26. CDR1 and CDR2 (germline): MNHEY, SMNVEV (reference sequence). Unmatched junction bases numbered 16, after V lost 6 bases and J lost 4 bases. CDR3 length: 19 amino acids. V usage is TRBV27 and J usage is TRBJ2-1; the match to TRBD2 covers 12 bases. This clonotype originated in a male donor with diffuse large B-cell lymphoma. Sequences were derived from PBMCs, sampled in a trial of ipilimumab plus nivolumab as post-transplant consolidation. CDR3 loop: CASSRTPTSGGPIYNEQFF. For the CDR3, the DNA is TGTGCCAGCAGCCGCACACCTACTAGCGGGGGGCCGATTTACAATGAGCAGTTCTTC.